This TCR beta chain was recorded in a study of blood T cell repertoires in COVID-19. Study overall: COVID-19 samples, acute and convalescent, were from the United States, Italy and Spain. From T cells, B-cell-depleted T cells, or PBMCs came the material, which was cDNA or gDNA.

There are a few counts of this clone. Authors' methods: Estimated nucleated cell counts came from reference gene primer amplification. Profiling relied on immunoSEQ multiplex PCR, and the TCRdb table lists in-frame clones only, not all of them. The DNA was the basis for D and trimming; V, J and clone size are from that table. The table shows 85,000 to 90,000 clones, with 87% occurring only once. CDR3 size: 16 residues. Germline V gives CDR1 SGHTA, CDR2 FQGTGA. V was pared by 6 bases and J by 1 base, with 8 bases of the junction left unmatched. J is TRBJ2-2 and V is TRBV7-3; TRBD2 agrees at 7 bases. Sample: peripheral blood. This TCR came from a human donor in a cohort sampled during active COVID-19. The CDR3 is CASSLAGVVNTGELFF. Here the CDR3 DNA reads TGTGCCAGCAGTCTCGCGGGAGTTGTGAACACCGGGGAGCTGTTTTTT.